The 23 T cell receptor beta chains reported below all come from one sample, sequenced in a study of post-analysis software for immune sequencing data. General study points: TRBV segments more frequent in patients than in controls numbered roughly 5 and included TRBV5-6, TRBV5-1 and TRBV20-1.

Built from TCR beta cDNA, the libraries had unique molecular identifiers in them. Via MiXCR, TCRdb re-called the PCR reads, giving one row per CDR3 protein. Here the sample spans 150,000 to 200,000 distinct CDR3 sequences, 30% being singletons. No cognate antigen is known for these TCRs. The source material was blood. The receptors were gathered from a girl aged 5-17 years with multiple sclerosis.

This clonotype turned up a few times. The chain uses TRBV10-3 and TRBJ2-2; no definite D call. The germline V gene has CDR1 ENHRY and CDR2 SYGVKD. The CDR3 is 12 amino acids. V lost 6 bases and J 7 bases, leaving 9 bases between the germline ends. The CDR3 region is CAISAESGELFF. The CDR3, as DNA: TGTGCCATCAGCGCTGAGAGCGGGGAGCTGTTTTTT.

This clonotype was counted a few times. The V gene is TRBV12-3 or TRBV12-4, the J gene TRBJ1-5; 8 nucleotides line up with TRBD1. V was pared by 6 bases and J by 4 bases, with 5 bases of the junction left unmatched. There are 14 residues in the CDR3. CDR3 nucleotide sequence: TGTGCCAGCAGCGGGACAGGTGGAAATCAGCCCCAGCATTTT. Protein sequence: CASSGTGGNQPQHF.

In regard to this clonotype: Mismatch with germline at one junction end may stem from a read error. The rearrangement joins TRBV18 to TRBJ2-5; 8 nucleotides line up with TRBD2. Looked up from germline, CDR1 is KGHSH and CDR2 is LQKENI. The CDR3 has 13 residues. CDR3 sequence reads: CASSLSGGETKYF. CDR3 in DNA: TGTGCCAGCTCACTGAGCGGGGGCGAGACCAAGTACTTC.

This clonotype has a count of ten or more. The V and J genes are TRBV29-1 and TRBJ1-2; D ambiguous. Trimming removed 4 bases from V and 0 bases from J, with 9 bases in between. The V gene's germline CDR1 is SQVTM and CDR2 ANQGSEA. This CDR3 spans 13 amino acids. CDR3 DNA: TGCAGCGTTGTTTTCAGCTCTAACTATGGCTACACCTTC. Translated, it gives CSVVFSSNYGYTF.

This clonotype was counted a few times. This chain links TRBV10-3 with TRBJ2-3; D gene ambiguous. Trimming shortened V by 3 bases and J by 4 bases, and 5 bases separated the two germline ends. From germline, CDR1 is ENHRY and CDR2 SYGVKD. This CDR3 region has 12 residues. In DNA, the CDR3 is TGTGCCATCAGTGAAGCCGCAGATACGCAGTATTTT. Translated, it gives CAISEAADTQYF.

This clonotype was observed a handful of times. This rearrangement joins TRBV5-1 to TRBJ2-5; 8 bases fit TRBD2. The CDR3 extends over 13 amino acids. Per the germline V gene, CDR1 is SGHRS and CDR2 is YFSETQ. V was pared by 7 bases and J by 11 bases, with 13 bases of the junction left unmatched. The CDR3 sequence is CASREGSNNEQYF. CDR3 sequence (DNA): TGCGCCAGCCGGGAGGGGTCCAACAATGAGCAGTACTTC.

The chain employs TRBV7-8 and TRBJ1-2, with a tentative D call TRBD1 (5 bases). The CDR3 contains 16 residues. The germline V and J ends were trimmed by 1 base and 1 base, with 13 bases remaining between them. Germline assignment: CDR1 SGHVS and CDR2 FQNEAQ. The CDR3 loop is CASSLGTQPYNYGYTF. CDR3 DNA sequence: TGTGCCAGCAGCTTAGGGACACAGCCCTATAACTATGGCTACACCTTC.

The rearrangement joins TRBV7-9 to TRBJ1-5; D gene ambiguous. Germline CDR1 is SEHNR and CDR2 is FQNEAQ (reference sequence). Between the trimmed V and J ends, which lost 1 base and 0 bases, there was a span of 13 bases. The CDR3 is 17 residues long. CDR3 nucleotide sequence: TGTGCCAGCAGCTTAGAGGATATAAGGGTTAGCAATCAGCCCCAGCATTTT. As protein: CASSLEDIRVSNQPQHF.

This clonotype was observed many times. CDR3: CASSPGSYNEQFF. In DNA form, the CDR3 reads TGTGCCAGCAGCCCTGGGTCTTACAATGAGCAGTTCTTC. This chain joins TRBV3-1 and TRBJ2-1; D not resolved. The CDR3 is 13 residues long. Germline V gene lookup returns CDR1 LGHDT and CDR2 YNNKEL (reference sequence). V lost 4 bases to trimming and J lost 4 bases, with 8 bases between them.

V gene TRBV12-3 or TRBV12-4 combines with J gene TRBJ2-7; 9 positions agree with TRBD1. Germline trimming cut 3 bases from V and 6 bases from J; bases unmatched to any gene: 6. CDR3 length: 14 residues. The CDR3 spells CASSLSGQGFEQYF. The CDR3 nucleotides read TGTGCCAGCAGTTTGAGCGGACAGGGGTTCGAGCAGTACTTC.

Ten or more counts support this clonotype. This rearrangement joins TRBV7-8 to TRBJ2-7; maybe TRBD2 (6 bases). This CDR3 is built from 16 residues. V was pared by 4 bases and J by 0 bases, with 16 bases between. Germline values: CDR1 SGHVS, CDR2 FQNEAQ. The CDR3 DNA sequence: TGTGCCAGCAGCTCCTCGGTAGCGGAAGCCTCCTACGAGCAGTACTTC. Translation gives CASSSSVAEASYEQYF.

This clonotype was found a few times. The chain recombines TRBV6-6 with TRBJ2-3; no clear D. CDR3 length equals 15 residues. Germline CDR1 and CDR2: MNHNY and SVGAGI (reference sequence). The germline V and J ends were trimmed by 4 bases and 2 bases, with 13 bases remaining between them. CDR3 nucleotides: TGTGCCAGCAGTTTGTGGGGATCGTCCACAGATACGCAGTATTTT. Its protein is CASSLWGSSTDTQYF.

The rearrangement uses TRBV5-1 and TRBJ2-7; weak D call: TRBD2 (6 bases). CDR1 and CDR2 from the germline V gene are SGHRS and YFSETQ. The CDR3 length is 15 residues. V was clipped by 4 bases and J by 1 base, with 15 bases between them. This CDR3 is CASSQPGLPSYEQYF. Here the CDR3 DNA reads TGCGCCAGCAGCCAACCGGGACTCCCTTCCTACGAGCAGTACTTC.

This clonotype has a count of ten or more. The DNA of the CDR3 is TGTGCCATCAGTACTAGCGGGAGGACCGGAAACATTCAGTACTTC. It translates to CAISTSGRTGNIQYF. The gene calls are TRBV10-3 and TRBJ2-4; 12 nucleotides align to TRBD2. This CDR3 has 15 residues. Germline V gene data show CDR1 as ENHRY and CDR2 as SYGVKD. The V segment lost 5 bases and the J segment 6 bases; nucleotides outside the gene matches: 5.

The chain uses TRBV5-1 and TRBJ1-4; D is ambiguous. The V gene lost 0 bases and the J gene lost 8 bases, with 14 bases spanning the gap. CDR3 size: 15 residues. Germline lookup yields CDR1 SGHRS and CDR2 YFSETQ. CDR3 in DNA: TGCGCCAGCAGCTTGGTCGCCGGGGTCCAGGAAAAACTGTTTTTT. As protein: CASSLVAGVQEKLFF.

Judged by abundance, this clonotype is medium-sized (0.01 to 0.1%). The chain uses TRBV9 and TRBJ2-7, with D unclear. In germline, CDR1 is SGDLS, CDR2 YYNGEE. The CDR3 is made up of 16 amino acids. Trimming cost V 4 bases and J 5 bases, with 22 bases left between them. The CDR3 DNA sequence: TGTGCCAGCAGCCCAAGGCCGAAATTAGCTCCCCACGAGCAGTACTTC. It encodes CASSPRPKLAPHEQYF.

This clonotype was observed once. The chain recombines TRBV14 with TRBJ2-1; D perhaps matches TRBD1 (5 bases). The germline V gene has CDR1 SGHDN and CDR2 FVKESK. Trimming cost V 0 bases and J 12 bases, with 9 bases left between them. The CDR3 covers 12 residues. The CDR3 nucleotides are TGTGCCAGCAGCCAAGACAGGGTCGGGCAGTTCTTC. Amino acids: CASSQDRVGQFF.

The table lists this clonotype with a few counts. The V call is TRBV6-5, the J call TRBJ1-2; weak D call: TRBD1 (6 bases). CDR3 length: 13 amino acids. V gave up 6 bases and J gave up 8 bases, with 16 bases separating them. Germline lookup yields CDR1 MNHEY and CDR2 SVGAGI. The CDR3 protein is CASRPQGTGGYTF. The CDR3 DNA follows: TGTGCCAGCAGACCGCAGGGGACGGGAGGCTACACCTTC.

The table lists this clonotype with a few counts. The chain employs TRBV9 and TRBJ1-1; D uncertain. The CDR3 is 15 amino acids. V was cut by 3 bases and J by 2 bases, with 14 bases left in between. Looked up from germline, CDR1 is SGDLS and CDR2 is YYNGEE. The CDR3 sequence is CASSGRQAENTEAFF. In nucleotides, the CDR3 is TGTGCCAGCAGCGGAAGACAAGCCGAAAACACTGAAGCTTTCTTT.

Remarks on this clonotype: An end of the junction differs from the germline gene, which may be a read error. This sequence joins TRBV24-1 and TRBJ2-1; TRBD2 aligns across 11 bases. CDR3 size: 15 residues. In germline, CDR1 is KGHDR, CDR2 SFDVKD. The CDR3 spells CAISDGLAGGNEQFF. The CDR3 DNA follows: TGTGCCATCAGTGATGGGCTAGCGGGAGGCAATGAGCAGTTCTTC.

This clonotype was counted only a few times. The CDR3, as DNA: TGTGCCAGCAGCCAGGGGGACAGGGGCACTGAAGCTTTCTTT. Translating it yields CASSQGDRGTEAFF. The chain carries TRBV11-2 and TRBJ1-1; 10 nucleotides align to TRBD1. Germline loops: CDR1 SGHAT, CDR2 FQNNGV. The ends lost 5 bases at V and 4 bases at J; junction bases unmatched: 4. The CDR3 runs to 14 residues.

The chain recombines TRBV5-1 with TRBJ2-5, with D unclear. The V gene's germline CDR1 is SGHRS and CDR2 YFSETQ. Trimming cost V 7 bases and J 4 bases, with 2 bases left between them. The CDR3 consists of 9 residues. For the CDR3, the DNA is TGCGCCAGCGCAGAGACCCAGTACTTC. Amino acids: CASAETQYF.

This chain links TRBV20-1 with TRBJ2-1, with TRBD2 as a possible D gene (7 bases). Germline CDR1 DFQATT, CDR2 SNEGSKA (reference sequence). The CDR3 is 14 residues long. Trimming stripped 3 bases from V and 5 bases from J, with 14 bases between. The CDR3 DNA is TGCAGTGCTAGTGGGGGGGCGTCCAACAATGAGCAGTTCTTC. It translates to CSASGGASNNEQFF.